This TCR beta chain was retrieved from a study of cytomegalovirus exposure and HLA in healthy donors. Findings and limits, study-wide: Earlier analysis found most TCR beta V segments productive about 90% or about 30% of the time. Based on reports, TCR beta sequences accurately predicted HLA-A and HLA-B alleles for most subjects. There were a few CMV-associated chains whose specificity for CMV antigens was confirmed in vitro.

The CDR3 loop spans 12 amino acids. V was pared by 6 bases and J by 6 bases, with 2 bases of the junction left unmatched. Germline assignment: CDR1 MGHDK and CDR2 SYGVNS. This PCR relied on a set of 60 Vbeta primers and 13 Jbeta primers. The assay was immunoSEQ multiplex PCR, and TCRdb's table has in-frame clones only and misses some. The sample holds around 140,000 clones; roughly four fifths are singletons and the top ten take around 7.8%. In regard to this clone: Its antigen remains unknown.

This TCR was sampled from a woman aged 50 to 60 in good health and CMV-seropositive. The gene calls are TRBV25-1 and TRBJ1-2, with 9 bases lining up with TRBD1. The specimen sequenced was PBMCs. This CDR3 is CASSWTGDGYTF. CDR3 DNA sequence: TGTGCCAGCAGCTGGACAGGGGATGGCTACACCTTC.